What follows is one TCR beta chain and its context. These data are taken from a study of cytomegalovirus exposure and HLA in healthy donors. This table comes from immunoSEQ multiplex PCR, and its TCRdb copy is limited to in-frame clones, with some not included. This table has some 240,000 clones, around four fifths appearing once. The CDR3 consists of 14 residues. Trimming removed 8 bases at V and 5 bases at J, with 21 bases between. Germline CDR1 is GTSNPN and CDR2 is SVGIG (reference sequence). V gene TRBV30 combines with J gene TRBJ1-1, with a weak D call TRBD1 (5 bases). The TCR comes from a woman in her late teens or twenties in good health and CMV-seronegative. The sequenced material came from PBMCs. The DNA for the CDR3 is TGTGCCACCTGGATAGGGGCGGGGGGGACTGAAGCTTTCTTT. Its protein product is CATWIGAGGTEAFF.